The clone carrying this T cell receptor (beta chain) was counted between two and nine times. The CDR3 is 17 residues long. J gave up 0 bases and V 5 bases, and 4 bases lay outside the gene matches. Per the germline V gene, CDR1 is SEHNR and CDR2 is FQNEAQ (reference sequence). Several immunoSEQ plates held equal portions of the genomic DNA taken from each subset. The table came from immunoSEQ multiplex PCR; TCRdb's copy has only in-frame clones and leaves some out. The sample lists roughly 500,000 clones, 76% occurring once. Donors, without exception, were Caucasian adults residing in Nashville, Tennessee. These data belong to a study of shared clonotypes between healthy human individuals.

V gene TRBV7-9 combines with J gene TRBJ1-4, with 12 bases that match TRBD1. Sequencing input: PBMCs. This clonotype was obtained from a woman between 40 and 50 years old in good health. Some clones in this sample may be carry-over from other donors' samples. CDR3 residues: CASSPGQGAATNEKLFF. The DNA of the CDR3 is TGTGCCAGCAGCCCGGGACAGGGGGCCGCAACTAATGAAAAACTGTTTTTT.